What follows are 10 T cell receptor beta chains derived from one specimen sequenced in a study of blood T cell repertoires in COVID-19. The repertoire was sequenced with immunoSEQ multiplex PCR; TCRdb's copy has only in-frame clones and lacks some. This sample carries approximately 96,000 clones, nearly 95% of them seen once, and the ten largest clones take around 4.2%. Sequencing input: peripheral blood. These receptors came from a human donor with active COVID-19. The donor label of this sample is uncertain.

The chain is built from TRBV9 and TRBJ1-1; TRBD1 might be the D (5 bases). The CDR3 spans 14 residues. CDR1 and CDR2 (germline): SGDLS, YYNGEE. Trimming removed 5 bases from V and 6 bases from J, with 17 bases in between. CDR3 nucleotide sequence: TGTGCCAGCAGTTTCCAAGGGAGGGGCCCTGAAGCTTTCTTT. The encoded protein is CASSFQGRGPEAFF.

V and J are TRBV19 and TRBJ1-5; D is ambiguous. The CDR3 covers 15 residues. Trimming left V 5 bases short and J 2 bases short, with 13 bases between. The germline V gene has CDR1 LNHDA and CDR2 SQIVND (reference sequence). The CDR3 is CASSSGGSGNQPQHF. Written as DNA, the CDR3 is TGTGCCAGTAGTTCAGGTGGGAGTGGCAATCAGCCCCAGCATTTT.

The chain is built from TRBV5-4 and TRBJ2-1, with 10 positions matching TRBD2. The junction had 4 bases not matched to a gene; V was cut back by 2 bases and J by 8 bases. The CDR3 spans 14 residues. From germline, CDR1 is SGHNT and CDR2 YYREEE (reference sequence). The CDR3 coding sequence is TGTGCCAGCAGCTTTAGCGGGAGGCTCGATGAGCAGTTCTTC. It codes for CASSFSGRLDEQFF. Together with reference TRBV5-4 and TRBJ2-1, the CDR3 gives the full variable domain: ETGVTQSPTHLIKTRGQQVTLRCSSQSGHNTVSWYQQALGQGPQFIFQYYREEENGRGNFPPRFSGLQFPNYSSELNVNALELDDSALYLCASSFSGRLDEQFFGPGTRLTVL.

The chain uses TRBV27 and TRBJ2-1; 9 bases are shared with TRBD1. Germline V gene sequence: CDR1 MNHEY, CDR2 SMNVEV (reference sequence). Trimming took 11 bases from V and 5 from J; bases not matched to a gene: 10. The CDR3 has 14 amino acids. Here the CDR3 reads CAVTGGPADNEQFF. Written as DNA, the CDR3 is TGTGCCGTCACAGGGGGCCCTGCTGACAATGAGCAGTTCTTC.

The genes are TRBV28 and TRBJ1-3; D call uncertain. Trimming shortened V by 7 bases and J by 7 bases, and 11 bases separated the two germline ends. The CDR3 has 12 residues. The V gene's germline CDR1 is MDHEN and CDR2 SYDVKM. Written as DNA, the CDR3 is TGTGCCAGCATCTTTCCCCCTAACACCATATATTTT. It codes for CASIFPPNTIYF.

The V gene is TRBV12-5, the J gene TRBJ2-7; 7 nucleotides agree with TRBD1. V lost 4 bases and J lost 3; bases outside the gene matches: 9. Germline V gene sequence: CDR1 LGHNT, CDR2 FRNRAP. This CDR3 has 15 residues. CDR3 nucleotides: TGTGCTAGTGGTTCCCTGACAGGGTATAGCTACGAGCAGTACTTC. Translating it yields CASGSLTGYSYEQYF.

This clone was seen only once. The chain links TRBV9 to TRBJ2-2; 8 bases match TRBD1. This CDR3 region has 16 residues. Losses at the gene ends were 4 bases for V and 6 bases for J; bases not matched to a gene: 11. The germline V gene encodes CDR1 SGDLS and CDR2 YYNGEE. As DNA, the CDR3 is TGTGCCAGCAGCCCGACAGGGGTCAAAGCCTCCGGGGAGCTGTTTTTT. This translates into CASSPTGVKASGELFF.

CDR3 nucleotide sequence: TGTGCCAGCAGCAAAGCGCGGCACCGCTACTATGGCTACACCTTC. It translates to CASSKARHRYYGYTF. The chain carries TRBV21-1 and TRBJ1-2. TRBV21-1 is termed a pseudogene. The CDR3 is made up of 15 amino acids.

This clone has a single count. This chain joins TRBV6-2 or TRBV6-3 and TRBJ2-7, with a possible D match to TRBD1 (5 bases). V gave up 3 bases and J gave up 7 bases, with 16 bases separating them. Germline-derived CDR1 and CDR2 are MNHEY and SVGEGT. The CDR3 covers 14 residues. The DNA for the CDR3 is TGTGCCAGCAGTTATATTGCAGGGCCGATGGAGCAGTACTTC. Translating it yields CASSYIAGPMEQYF.

The CDR3, as DNA: TGTGCCAGCAGCCCCGGACAGGGGGGGTTCTACGAGCAGTACTTC. It codes for CASSPGQGGFYEQYF. The J gene is TRBJ2-7, the V gene TRBV6-5; TRBD1 matches at 10 bases. There are 15 residues in the CDR3. CDR1 MNHEY and CDR2 SVGAGI come from the germline V gene. J lost 3 bases, V lost 6 bases, and 8 bases had no gene match.